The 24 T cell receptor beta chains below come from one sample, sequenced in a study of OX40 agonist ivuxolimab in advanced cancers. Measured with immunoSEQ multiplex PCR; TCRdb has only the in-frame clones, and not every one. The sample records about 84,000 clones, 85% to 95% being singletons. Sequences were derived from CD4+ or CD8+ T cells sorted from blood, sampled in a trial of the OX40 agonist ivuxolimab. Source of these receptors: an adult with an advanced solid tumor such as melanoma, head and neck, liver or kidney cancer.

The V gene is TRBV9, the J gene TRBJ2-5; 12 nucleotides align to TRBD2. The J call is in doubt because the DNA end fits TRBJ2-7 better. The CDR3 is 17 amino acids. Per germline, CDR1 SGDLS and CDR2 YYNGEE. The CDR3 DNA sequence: TGTGCCAGCAGCGGGGGGAGTGGACTAGCGGGATTCTACGAGCAGTACTTC. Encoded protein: CASSGGSGLAGFYEQYF.

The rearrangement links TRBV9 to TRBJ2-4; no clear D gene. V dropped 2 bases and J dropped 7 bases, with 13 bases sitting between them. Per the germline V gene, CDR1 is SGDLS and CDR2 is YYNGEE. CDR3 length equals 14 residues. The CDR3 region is CASSVSELGNIQYF. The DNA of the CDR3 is TGTGCCAGCAGCGTTTCTGAATTAGGGAACATTCAGTACTTC.

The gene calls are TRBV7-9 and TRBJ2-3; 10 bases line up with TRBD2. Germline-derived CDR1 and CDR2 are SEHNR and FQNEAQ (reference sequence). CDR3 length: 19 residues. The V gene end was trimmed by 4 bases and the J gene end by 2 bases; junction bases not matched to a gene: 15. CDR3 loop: CASSSPSGSSSWNTDTQYF. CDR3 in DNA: TGTGCCAGCAGCTCCCCTAGCGGGAGCTCGAGCTGGAACACAGATACGCAGTATTTT.

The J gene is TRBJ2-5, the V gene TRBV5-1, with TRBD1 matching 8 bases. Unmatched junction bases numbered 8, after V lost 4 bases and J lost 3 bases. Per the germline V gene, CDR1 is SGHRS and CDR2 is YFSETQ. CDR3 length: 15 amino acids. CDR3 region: CASSLRQGREETQYF. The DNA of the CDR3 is TGCGCCAGCAGCCTACGACAGGGGCGGGAAGAGACCCAGTACTTC.

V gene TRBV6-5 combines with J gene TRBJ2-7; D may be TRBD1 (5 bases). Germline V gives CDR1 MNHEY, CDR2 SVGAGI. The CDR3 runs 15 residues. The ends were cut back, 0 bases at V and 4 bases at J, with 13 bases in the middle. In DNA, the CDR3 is TGTGCCAGCAGTTACTCGACTGGCAGGACATACGAGCAGTACTTC. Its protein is CASSYSTGRTYEQYF.

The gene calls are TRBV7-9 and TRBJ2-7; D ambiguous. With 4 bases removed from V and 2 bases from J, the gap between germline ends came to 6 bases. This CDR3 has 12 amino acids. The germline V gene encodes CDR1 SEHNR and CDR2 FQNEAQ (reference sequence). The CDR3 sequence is CASSSKAYEQYF. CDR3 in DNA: TGTGCCAGCAGCTCCAAGGCCTACGAGCAGTACTTC.

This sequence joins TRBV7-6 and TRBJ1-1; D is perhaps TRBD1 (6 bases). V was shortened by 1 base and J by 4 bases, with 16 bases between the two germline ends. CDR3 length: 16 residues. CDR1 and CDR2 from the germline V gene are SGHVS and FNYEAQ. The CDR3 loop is CASSLGGGELATEAFF. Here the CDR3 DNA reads TGTGCCAGCAGCTTAGGCGGGGGCGAGTTGGCCACTGAAGCTTTCTTT.

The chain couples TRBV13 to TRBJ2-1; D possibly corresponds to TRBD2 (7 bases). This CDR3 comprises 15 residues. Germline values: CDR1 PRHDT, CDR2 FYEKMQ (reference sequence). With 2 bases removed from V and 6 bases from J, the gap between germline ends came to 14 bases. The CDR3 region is CASSLLQGRGNEQFF. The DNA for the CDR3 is TGTGCCAGCAGCTTACTTCAGGGGAGGGGCAATGAGCAGTTCTTC.

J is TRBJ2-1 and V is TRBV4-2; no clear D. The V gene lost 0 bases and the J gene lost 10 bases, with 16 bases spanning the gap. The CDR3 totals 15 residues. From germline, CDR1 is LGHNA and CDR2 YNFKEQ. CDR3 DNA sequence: TGTGCCAGCAGCCAAGACAGGCGCGGCGCACGAGAGCAGTTCTTC. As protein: CASSQDRRGAREQFF.

The CDR3 nucleotides are TGTGCCAGCTCTGTAAAGGGGAATGAGCAGTTCTTC. This codes for CASSVKGNEQFF. The genes are TRBV7-4 and TRBJ2-1; tentative D call: TRBD1 (5 bases). Germline CDR1 SGHVT, CDR2 SQSDAQ. This CDR3 region has 12 residues. The germline V and J ends were trimmed by 8 bases and 7 bases, with 12 bases remaining between them. The full variable domain, completed using reference TRBV7-4 and TRBJ2-1, is GAGVSQSPRYKVAKRGRDVALRCDSISGHVTLYWYRQTLGQGSEVLTYSQSDAQRDKSGRPSGRFSAERPERSVSTLKIQRTEQGDSAVYLCASSVKGNEQFFGPGTRLTVL.

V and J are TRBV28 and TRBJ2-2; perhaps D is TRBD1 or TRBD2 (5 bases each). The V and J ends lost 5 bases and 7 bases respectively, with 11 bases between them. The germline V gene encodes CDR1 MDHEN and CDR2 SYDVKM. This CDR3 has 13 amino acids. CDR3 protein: CASSRWGIGELFF. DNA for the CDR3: TGTGCCAGCAGTAGGTGGGGGATCGGGGAGCTGTTTTTT.

The CDR3 sequence: CASSLGFGGYEQYF. CDR3 nucleotide sequence: TGTGCCAGCAGCTTAGGCTTTGGGGGCTACGAGCAGTACTTC. The chain links TRBV7-2 to TRBJ2-7; D may match TRBD1 or TRBD2 (5 bases each). Germline CDR1 reads SGHTA; CDR2 reads FQGNSA. The ends were cut back, 1 base at V and 3 bases at J, with 10 bases in the middle. The CDR3 contains 14 residues.

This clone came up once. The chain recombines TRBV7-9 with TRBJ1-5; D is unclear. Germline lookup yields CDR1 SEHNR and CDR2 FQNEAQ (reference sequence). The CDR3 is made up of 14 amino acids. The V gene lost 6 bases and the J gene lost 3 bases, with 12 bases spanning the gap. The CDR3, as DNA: TGTGCCAGCAGTGGTGGAGGGCTCAATCAGCCCCAGCATTTT. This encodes CASSGGGLNQPQHF.

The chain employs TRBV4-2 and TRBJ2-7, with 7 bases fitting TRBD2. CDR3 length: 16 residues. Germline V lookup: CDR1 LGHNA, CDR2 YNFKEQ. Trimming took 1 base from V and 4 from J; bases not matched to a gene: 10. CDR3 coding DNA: TGTGCCAGCAGCCAAGGGGTGGGAGGGCCTGGGTACGAGCAGTACTTC. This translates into CASSQGVGGPGYEQYF.

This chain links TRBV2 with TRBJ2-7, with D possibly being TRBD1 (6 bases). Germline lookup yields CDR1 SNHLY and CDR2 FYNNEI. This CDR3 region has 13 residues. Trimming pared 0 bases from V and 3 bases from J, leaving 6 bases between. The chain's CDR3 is CASSEADSYEQYF. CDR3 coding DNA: TGTGCCAGCAGTGAAGCGGACAGCTACGAGCAGTACTTC. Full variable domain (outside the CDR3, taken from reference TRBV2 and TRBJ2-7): EPEVTQTPSHQVTQMGQEVILRCVPISNHLYFYWYRQILGQKVEFLVSFYNNEISEKSEIFDDQFSVERPDGSNFTLKIRSTKLEDSAMYFCASSEADSYEQYFGPGTRLTVT.

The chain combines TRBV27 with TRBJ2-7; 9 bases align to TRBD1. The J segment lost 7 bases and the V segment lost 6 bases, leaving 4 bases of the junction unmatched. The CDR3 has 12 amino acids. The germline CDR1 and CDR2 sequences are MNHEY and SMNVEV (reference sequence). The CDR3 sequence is CASRQGAREQYF. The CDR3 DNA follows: TGTGCCAGCAGACAGGGGGCGCGGGAGCAGTACTTC.

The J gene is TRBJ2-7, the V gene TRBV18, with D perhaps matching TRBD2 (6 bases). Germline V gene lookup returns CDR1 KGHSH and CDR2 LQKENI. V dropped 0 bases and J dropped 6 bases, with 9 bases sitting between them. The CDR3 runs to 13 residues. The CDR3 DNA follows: TGTGCCAGCTCACCACCACCGGGGGTCGAGCAGTACTTC. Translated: CASSPPPGVEQYF.

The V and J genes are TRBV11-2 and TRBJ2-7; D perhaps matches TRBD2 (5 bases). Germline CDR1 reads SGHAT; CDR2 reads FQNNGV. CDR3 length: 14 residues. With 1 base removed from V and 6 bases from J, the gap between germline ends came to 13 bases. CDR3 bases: TGTGCCAGCAGCTTAGGGCTGGGCCGGGGCGAGCAGTACTTC. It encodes CASSLGLGRGEQYF.

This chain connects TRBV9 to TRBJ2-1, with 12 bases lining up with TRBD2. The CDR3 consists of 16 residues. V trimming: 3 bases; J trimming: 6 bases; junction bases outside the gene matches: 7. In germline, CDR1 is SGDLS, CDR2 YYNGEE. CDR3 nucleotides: TGTGCCAGCAGCGGGCTAGCGGGAGGGAACTCCAATGAGCAGTTCTTC. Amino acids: CASSGLAGGNSNEQFF.

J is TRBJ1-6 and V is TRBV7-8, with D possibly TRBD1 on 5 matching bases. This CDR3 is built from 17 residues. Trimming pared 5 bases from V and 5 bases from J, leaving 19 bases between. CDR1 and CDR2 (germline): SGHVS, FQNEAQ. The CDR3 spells CASSQPGGALDNSPLHF. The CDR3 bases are TGTGCCAGCAGCCAGCCGGGCGGGGCTCTGGATAATTCACCCCTCCACTTT.

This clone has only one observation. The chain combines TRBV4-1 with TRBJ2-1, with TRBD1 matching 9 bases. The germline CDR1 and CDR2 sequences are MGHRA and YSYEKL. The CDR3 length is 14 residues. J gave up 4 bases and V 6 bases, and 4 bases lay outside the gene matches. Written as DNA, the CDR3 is TGCGCCAGCAGTAGACAGGGGGAATACAATGAGCAGTTCTTC. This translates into CASSRQGEYNEQFF.

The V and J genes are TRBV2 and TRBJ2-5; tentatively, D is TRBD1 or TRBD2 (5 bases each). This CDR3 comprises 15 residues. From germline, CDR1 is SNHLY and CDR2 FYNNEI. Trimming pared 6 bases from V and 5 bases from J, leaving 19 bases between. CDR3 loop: CASRGRLGLGETQYF. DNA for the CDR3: TGTGCCAGCAGGGGACGACTGGGGCTGGGGGAGACCCAGTACTTC.

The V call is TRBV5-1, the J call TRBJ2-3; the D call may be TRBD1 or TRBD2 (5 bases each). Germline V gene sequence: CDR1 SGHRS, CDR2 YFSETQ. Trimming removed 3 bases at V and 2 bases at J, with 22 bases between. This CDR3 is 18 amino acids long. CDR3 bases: TGCGCCAGCAGCTCCTTGGCCCGGGGCTTGGACCCCACAGATACGCAGTATTTT. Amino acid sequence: CASSSLARGLDPTDTQYF.

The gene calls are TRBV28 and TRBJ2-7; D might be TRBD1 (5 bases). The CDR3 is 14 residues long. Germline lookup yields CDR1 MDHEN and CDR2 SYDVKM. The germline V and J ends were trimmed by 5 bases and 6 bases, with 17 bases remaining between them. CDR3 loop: CASSPTIGHIEQYF. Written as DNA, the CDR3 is TGTGCCAGCAGTCCTACTATCGGACATATCGAGCAGTACTTC.